This T cell receptor (beta chain) derives from a study of a mutant IDH1 vaccine in newly diagnosed glioma. Study-level information: Onset of vaccination occurred 4-6 weeks following radiotherapy alone, or with temozolomide cycles. Visits designated V12 and V13 were conducted at weeks 35 and 47, respectively.

V was clipped by 4 bases and J by 2 bases; unmatched bases: 1. The CDR3 has 14 amino acids. Per the germline V gene, CDR1 is MGHRA and CDR2 is YSYEKL. Clones were sequenced by immunoSEQ multiplex PCR, and TCRdb holds only the in-frame ones, with some missing. The repertoire consists of almost 95,000 clones, with over 85% occurring once and the leading ten covering 0.6% to 0.95%. With respect to this clone: The antigen is undetermined.

Time point in this sample: week 47, end of study. Vaccinated patients received 300 ug of mutant IDH1 20-mer peptide per dose, with topical imiquimod. The sequence derives from a woman aged 45-65 years with glioma. Sequencing was performed on PBMCs, taken from a glioma patient whose treatment included an IDH1 peptide vaccine. The gene calls are TRBV4-1 and TRBJ2-7; 11 bases match TRBD2. In nucleotides, the CDR3 is TGCGCCAGCAGCCCGGGACTAGCGGCCTACGAGCAGTACTTC. This sequence encodes CASSPGLAAYEQYF.